The following is a T cell receptor beta chain sequence with its context. What it recognizes is unknown. MiXCR was run by TCRdb on the reads, yielding one entry per CDR3 protein. The sample contains roughly 920,000 distinct CDR3 sequences, 31% of which appear only once. The ends were cut back, 4 bases at V and 1 base at J, with 10 bases in the middle. Per germline, CDR1 MNHNY and CDR2 SVGAGI (reference sequence). The CDR3 runs 15 residues. The source of the sample is a study of T cell repertoires in cytomegalovirus infection. On the study more broadly: Used in the study were CMV epitopes, some recently identified and HLA-C-restricted, others well-studied and HLA-B-restricted. The public TCR beta signatures pointed to both CMV infection and matching HLA type. Study outcomes and limitations: Across the ex vivo response, the dominant clonotypes were HLA-C-restricted CMV-specific TCR beta clonotypes.

The receptor's source is a human donor in good health (CMV status not recorded). Some clones in this sample may be carry-over from other donors' samples. The source was cultured CD8+ T cells from PBMCs, collected from culture after CMV antigen stimulation. The gene calls are TRBV6-6 and TRBJ2-2; D remains ambiguous. In nucleotides, the CDR3 is TGTGCCAGCAGTTCGCGAAATCAGAACACCGGGGAGCTGTTTTTT. It is translated as CASSSRNQNTGELFF.